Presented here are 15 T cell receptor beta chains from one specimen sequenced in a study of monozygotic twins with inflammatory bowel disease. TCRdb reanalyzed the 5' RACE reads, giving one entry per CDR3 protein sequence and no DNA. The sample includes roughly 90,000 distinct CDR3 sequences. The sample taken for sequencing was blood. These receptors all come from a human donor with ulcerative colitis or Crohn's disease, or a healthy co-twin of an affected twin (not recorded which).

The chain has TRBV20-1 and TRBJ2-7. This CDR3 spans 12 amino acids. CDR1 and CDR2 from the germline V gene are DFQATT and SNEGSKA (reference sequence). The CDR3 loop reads CSVLRKNYEQYF.

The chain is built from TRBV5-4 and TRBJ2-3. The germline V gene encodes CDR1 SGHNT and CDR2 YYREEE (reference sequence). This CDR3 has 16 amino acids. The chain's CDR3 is CASSFRVSSSTDTQYF.

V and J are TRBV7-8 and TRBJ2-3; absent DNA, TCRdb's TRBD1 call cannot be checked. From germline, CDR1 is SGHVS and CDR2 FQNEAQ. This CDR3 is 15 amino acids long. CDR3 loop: CASSTDGAGTDTQYF. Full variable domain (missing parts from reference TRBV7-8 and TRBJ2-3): GAGVSQSPRYKVAKRGQDVALRCDPISGHVSLFWYQQALGQGPEFLTYFQNEAQLDKSGLPSDRFFAERPEGSVSTLKIQRTQQEDSAVYLCASSTDGAGTDTQYFGPGTRLTVL.

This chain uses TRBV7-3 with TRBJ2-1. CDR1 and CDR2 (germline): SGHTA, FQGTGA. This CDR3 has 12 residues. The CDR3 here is CASSASNNEQFF.

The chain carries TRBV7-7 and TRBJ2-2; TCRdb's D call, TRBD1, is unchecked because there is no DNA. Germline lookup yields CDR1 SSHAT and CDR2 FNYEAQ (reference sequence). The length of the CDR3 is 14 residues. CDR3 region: CASSPGPNTGELFF.

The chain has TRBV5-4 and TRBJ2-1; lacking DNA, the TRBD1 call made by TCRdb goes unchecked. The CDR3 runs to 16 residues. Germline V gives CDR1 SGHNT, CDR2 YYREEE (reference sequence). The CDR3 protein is CASSLSNLGVYNEQFF.

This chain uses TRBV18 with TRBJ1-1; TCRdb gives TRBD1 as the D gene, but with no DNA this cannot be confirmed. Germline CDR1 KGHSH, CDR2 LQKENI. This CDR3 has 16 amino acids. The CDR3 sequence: CASSPNTGTQNTEAFF.

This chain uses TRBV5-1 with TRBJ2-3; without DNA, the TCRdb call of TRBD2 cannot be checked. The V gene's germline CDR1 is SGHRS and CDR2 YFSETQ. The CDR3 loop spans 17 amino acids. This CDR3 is CASSLEGLAGGGDTQYF.

The CDR3: CASSSRRTDYGYTF. V usage is TRBV7-9 and J usage is TRBJ1-2. The V gene's germline CDR1 is SEHNR and CDR2 FQNEAQ (reference sequence). CDR3 length equals 14 residues.

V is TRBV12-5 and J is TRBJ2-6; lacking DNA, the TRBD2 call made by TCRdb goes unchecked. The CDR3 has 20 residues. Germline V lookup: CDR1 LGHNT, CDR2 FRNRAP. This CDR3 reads CASGLVLGIQGPGGANVLTF.

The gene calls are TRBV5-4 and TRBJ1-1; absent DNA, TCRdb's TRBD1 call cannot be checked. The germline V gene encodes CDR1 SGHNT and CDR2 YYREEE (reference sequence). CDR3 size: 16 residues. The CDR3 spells CASSSPGRFLNTEAFF.

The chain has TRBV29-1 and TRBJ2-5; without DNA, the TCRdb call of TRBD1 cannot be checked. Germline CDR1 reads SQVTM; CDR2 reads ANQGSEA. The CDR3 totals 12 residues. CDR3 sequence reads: CSANRVQETQYF.

CDR3 amino acids: CASSYGGARETQYF. J is TRBJ2-5 and V is TRBV11-2; the TCRdb call, TRBD1, lacks DNA for checking. Germline V gene lookup returns CDR1 SGHAT and CDR2 FQNNGV. The CDR3 has 14 residues.

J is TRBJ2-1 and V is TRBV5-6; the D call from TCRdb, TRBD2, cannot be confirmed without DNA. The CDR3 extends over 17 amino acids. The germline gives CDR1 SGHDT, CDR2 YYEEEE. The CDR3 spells CASSLSRAKSSYNEQFF.

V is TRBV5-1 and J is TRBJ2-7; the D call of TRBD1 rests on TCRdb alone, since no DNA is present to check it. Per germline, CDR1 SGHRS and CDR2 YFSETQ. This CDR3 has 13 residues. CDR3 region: CASSPGHGYEQYF.